This T cell receptor beta chain is from a study of shared clonotypes between healthy human individuals. Overall study findings and caveats: Compared with clonotypes that all four donors shared, non-shared clonotypes had lower generation probabilities. A few donors had roughly 5.2% of their naive CD4 clonotypes in common.

Germline V gene lookup returns CDR1 ENHRY and CDR2 SYGVKD. V lost 8 bases, J lost 1 base, and 14 bases lay in between. This CDR3 is 15 amino acids long. Donors were healthy HIV-negative adults without recently reported acute infections or vaccinations. Of note for this clone: Its matching antigen is unknown.

Only in-frame clones appear in the TCRdb table, and some are missing; sequencing was by immunoSEQ multiplex PCR. There are over 1.5 million clones in the sample; around 98% occur only once, and roughly 0.4% lies in the top ten. The sequenced material came from naive CD4+ T cells sorted from blood. Regarding subset: CD45RA+ positively selected. The gene calls are TRBV10-3 and TRBJ2-2, with D perhaps matching TRBD1 (5 bases). The clonotype was recovered from a man aged 25 to 40 in good health. The CDR3 loop is CAIGDRIRNTGELFF. CDR3 bases: TGTGCCATCGGAGACAGAATCAGGAACACCGGGGAGCTGTTTTTT.